The entry that follows covers one T cell receptor (beta chain) sequence. The data stem from a study of shared clonotypes between healthy human individuals. The wider study: Two women and three men aged 18 to 49 served as donors.

Assay execution proceeded at the deep level. As originally analysed: Because ImmunoSEQ provided only junction sequences with no quality scores, the filtering differed. Assay used: immunoSEQ multiplex PCR; TCRdb lists only in-frame clones, some missing. V, J and clone size are taken as reported in that table, and D and trimming were inferred from the DNA itself. The data hold about 1 million clones, with about 77% observed a single time. Trimming shortened V by 5 bases and J by 1 base, and 17 bases separated the two germline ends. The germline V gene has CDR1 MNHNS and CDR2 SASEGT. This CDR3 comprises 16 residues.

The sequence derives from a man between 18 and 29 years old in good health. Sequenced sample: memory CD4+ T cells sorted from blood. Subset meaning: CD45RA-negative fraction. The J gene is TRBJ1-1, the V gene TRBV6-1, with a tentative D call TRBD1 (5 bases). CDR3 bases: TGTGCCAGCAGTAAAGGGGAGACGGCGGGGAACACTGAAGCTTTCTTT. Encoded protein: CASSKGETAGNTEAFF.